This TCR beta chain was profiled in a study of T-cell reconstitution after alpha-beta-depleted transplantation in children. A few counts support this clonotype. The CDR3 sequence is 13 residues long. J lost 4 bases, V lost 7 bases, and 5 bases had no gene match. Germline V gene sequence: CDR1 SQVTM, CDR2 ANQGSEA. Researchers prepared the TCRbeta library using unique molecular identifiers, the study reports. Using its own MiXCR run on the PCR reads, TCRdb lists one record per CDR3 protein. The repertoire has around 420,000 distinct CDR3 sequences, around 15% of them found once; the top ten carry 29%. This clonotype originated in a boy younger than two who had a stem cell transplant for Wiskott-Aldrich syndrome, so the T cells may come from the graft donor. V usage is TRBV29-1 and J usage is TRBJ2-1; 9 nucleotides line up with TRBD2. Specimen: PBMCs, mostly from graft donor cells, collected 360 days after TCRalphabeta/CD19-depleted stem cell transplant. The CDR3 sequence: CSALTSGYNEQFF. CDR3 bases: TGCAGCGCATTGACTAGCGGTTACAATGAGCAGTTCTTC.